This T cell receptor beta chain was retrieved from a study of identical twins. Study-level results: Twin-shared out-of-frame alpha sequences were enriched for low generation probability.

This clonotype has just a few counts. Its antigen is still unknown. The germline V and J ends were trimmed by 1 base and 3 bases, with 7 bases remaining between them. Germline CDR1 reads KGHSH; CDR2 reads LQKENI. This CDR3 contains 14 residues. Unique molecular identifiers were present on the cDNA, which also gained a universal primer site by template switching. Each CDR3 protein is one row after TCRdb ran MiXCR on the 5' RACE reads. The sample records 450,000 or so distinct CDR3 sequences, less than 20% being singletons. The source material was naive T cells sorted from blood. The TCR was taken from a middle-aged man in good health. V gene TRBV18 combines with J gene TRBJ1-5; D not certain. The CDR3 is CASSPRPLNQPQHF. In nucleotides, the CDR3 is TGTGCCAGCTCACCACGTCCCCTCAATCAGCCCCAGCATTTT.